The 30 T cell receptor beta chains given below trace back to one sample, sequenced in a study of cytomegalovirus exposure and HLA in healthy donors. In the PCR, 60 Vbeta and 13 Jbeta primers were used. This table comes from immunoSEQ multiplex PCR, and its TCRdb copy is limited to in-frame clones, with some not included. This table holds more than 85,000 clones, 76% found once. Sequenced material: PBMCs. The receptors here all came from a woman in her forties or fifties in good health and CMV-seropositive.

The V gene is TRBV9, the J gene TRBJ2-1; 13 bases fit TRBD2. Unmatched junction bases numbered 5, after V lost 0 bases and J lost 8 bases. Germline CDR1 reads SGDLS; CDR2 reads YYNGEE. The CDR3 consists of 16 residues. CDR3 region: CASSVGTSGSLDEQFF. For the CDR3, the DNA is TGTGCCAGCAGCGTAGGGACTAGCGGGAGTTTAGATGAGCAGTTCTTC.

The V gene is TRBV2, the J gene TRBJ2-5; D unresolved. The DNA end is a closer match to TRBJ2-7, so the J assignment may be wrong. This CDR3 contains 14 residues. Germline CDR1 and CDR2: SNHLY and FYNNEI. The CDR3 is CASSELRSHYEQYF. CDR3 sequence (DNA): TGTGCCAGCAGTGAACTGAGGTCCCACTACGAGCAGTACTTC.

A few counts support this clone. For the CDR3, the DNA is TGTGCCAGCAGCTTTCGACAGGCGGGTTCACCCCTCCACTTT. It encodes CASSFRQAGSPLHF. This rearrangement joins TRBV7-2 to TRBJ1-6, with D perhaps TRBD1 (6 bases). V shed 3 bases and J shed 9 bases, with 12 bases lying between them. The germline V gene has CDR1 SGHTA and CDR2 FQGNSA. The CDR3 runs 14 residues.

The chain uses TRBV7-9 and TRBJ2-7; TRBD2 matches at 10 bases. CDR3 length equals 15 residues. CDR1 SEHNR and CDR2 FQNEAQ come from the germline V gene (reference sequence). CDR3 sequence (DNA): TGTTCCGTCGGGGGTAAGCGGGAGGGGTCCTACGAGCAGTACTTC. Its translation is CSVGGKREGSYEQYF.

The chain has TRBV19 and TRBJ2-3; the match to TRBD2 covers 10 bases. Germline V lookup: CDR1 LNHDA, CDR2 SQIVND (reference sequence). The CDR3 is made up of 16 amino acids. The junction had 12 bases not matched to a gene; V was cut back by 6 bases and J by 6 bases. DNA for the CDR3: TGTGCCAGTAGCCCCCAGGTAGCGGGGGGCGCCGATACGCAGTATTTT. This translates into CASSPQVAGGADTQYF.

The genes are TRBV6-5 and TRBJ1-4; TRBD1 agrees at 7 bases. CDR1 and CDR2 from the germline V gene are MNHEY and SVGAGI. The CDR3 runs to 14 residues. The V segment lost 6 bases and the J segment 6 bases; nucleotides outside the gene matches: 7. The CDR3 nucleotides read TGTGCCAGCAGCGTACTTGGACAGGATGAAAAACTGTTTTTT. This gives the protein CASSVLGQDEKLFF.

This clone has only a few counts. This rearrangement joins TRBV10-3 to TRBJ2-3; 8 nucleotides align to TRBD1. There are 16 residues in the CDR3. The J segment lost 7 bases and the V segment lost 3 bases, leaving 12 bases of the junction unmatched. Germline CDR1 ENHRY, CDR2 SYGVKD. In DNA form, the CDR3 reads TGTGCCATCAGTGAAGACGGACAGGGAAGAGGGAATACGCAGTATTTT. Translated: CAISEDGQGRGNTQYF.

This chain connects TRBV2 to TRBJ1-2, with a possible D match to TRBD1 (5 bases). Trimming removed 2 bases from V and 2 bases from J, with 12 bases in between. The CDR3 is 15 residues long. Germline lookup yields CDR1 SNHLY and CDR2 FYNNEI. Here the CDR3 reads CASSEIGGENYGYTF. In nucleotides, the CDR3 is TGTGCCAGCAGTGAAATCGGGGGAGAAAACTATGGCTACACCTTC. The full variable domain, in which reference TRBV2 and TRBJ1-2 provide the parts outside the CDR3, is EPEVTQTPSHQVTQMGQEVILRCVPISNHLYFYWYRQILGQKVEFLVSFYNNEISEKSEIFDDQFSVERPDGSNFTLKIRSTKLEDSAMYFCASSEIGGENYGYTFGSGTRLTVV.

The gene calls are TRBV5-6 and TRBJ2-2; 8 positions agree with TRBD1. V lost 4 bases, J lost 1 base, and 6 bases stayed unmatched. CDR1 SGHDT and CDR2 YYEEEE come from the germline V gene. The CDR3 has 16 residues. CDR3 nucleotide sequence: TGTGCCAGCAGCGGGTACAGGGGGAGGAACACCGGGGAGCTGTTTTTT. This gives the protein CASSGYRGRNTGELFF.

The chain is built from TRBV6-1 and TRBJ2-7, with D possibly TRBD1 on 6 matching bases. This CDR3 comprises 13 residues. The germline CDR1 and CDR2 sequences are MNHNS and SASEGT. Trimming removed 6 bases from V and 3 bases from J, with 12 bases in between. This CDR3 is CASSLDSLYEQYF. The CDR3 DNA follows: TGTGCCAGCAGCCTGGACAGCCTCTACGAGCAGTACTTC.

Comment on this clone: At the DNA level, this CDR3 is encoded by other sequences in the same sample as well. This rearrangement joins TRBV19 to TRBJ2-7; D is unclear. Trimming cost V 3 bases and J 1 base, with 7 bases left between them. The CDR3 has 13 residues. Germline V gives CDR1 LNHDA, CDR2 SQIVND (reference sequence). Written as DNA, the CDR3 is TGTGCCAGTAGTATTACCGGGTCCTACGAGCAGTACTTC. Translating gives CASSITGSYEQYF.

As DNA, the CDR3 is TGCGCCAGCAGCTCACCACAATACACCGGGGAGCTGTTTTTT. Its protein product is CASSSPQYTGELFF. The chain carries TRBV5-1 and TRBJ2-2; D is undetermined. With 3 bases removed from V and 3 bases from J, the gap between germline ends came to 9 bases. This CDR3 has 14 amino acids. Germline assignment: CDR1 SGHRS and CDR2 YFSETQ.

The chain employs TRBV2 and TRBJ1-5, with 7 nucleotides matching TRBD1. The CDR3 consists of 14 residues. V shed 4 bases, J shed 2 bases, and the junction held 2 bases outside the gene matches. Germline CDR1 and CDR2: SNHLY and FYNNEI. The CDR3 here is CASSAGQGNQPQHF. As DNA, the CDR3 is TGTGCCAGCAGTGCTGGACAGGGCAATCAGCCCCAGCATTTT.

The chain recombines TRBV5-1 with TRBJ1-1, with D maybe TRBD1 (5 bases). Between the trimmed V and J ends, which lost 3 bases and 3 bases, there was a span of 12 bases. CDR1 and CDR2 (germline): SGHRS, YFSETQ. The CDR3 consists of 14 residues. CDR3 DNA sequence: TGCGCCAGCAGCTCCAGGGTGTGGGACACTGAAGCTTTCTTT. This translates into CASSSRVWDTEAFF. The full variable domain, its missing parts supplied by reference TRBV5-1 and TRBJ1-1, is KAGVTQTPRYLIKTRGQQVTLSCSPISGHRSVSWYQQTPGQGLQFLFEYFSETQRNKGNFPGRFSGRQFSNSRSEMNVSTLELGDSALYLCASSSRVWDTEAFFGQGTRLTVV.

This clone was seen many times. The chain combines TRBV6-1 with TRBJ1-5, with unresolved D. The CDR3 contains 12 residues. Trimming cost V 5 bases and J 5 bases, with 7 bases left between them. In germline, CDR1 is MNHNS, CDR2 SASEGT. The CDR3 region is CASSLSHQPQHF. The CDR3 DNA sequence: TGTGCCAGCAGTTTGAGCCATCAGCCCCAGCATTTT.

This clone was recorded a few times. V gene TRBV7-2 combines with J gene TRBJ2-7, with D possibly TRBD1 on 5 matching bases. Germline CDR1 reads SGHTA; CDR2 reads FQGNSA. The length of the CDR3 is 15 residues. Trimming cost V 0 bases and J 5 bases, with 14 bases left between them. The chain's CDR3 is CASSLAGQGIDEQYF. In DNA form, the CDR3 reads TGTGCCAGCAGCTTAGCCGGGCAGGGAATCGACGAGCAGTACTTC.

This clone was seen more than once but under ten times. CDR3 region: CASSLRQGEAGELFF. CDR3 sequence (DNA): TGCGCCAGCAGCTTACGACAGGGGGAGGCCGGGGAGCTGTTTTTT. The rearrangement uses TRBV5-1 and TRBJ2-2, with 9 bases fitting TRBD1. The germline V gene has CDR1 SGHRS and CDR2 YFSETQ. Trimming took 2 bases from V and 6 from J; bases not matched to a gene: 5. The CDR3 runs to 15 residues.

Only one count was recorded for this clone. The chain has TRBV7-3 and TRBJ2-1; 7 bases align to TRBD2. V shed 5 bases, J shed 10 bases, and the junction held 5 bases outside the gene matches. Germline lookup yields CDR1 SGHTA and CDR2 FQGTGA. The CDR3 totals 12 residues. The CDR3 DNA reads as TGTGCCAGCAGCCCGGGGGGAAAGGAGCAGTTCTTC. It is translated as CASSPGGKEQFF.

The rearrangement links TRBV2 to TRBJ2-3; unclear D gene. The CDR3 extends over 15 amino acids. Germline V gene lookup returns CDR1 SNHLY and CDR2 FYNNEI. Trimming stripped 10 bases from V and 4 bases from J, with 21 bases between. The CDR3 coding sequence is TGTGCCACCTCACTGTCGACATTACAAGCAGATACGCAGTATTTT. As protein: CATSLSTLQADTQYF.

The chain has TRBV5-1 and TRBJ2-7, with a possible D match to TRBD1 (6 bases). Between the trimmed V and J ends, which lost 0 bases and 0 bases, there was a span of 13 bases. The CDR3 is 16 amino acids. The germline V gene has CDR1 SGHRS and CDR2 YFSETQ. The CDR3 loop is CASSLGGPIPSYEQYF. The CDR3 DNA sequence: TGCGCCAGCAGCTTGGGGGGGCCTATCCCCTCCTACGAGCAGTACTTC.

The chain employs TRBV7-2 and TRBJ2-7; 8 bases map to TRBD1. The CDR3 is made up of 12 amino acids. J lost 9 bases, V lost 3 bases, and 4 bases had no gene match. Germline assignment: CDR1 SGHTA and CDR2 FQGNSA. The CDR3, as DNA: TGTGCCAGCAGCTTTGACAGGGGTGGGCAGTACTTC. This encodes CASSFDRGGQYF.

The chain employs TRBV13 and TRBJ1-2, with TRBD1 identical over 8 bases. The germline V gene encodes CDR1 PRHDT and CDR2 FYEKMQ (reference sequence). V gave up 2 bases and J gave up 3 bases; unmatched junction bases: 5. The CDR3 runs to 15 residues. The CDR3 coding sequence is TGTGCCAGCAGCTTAAAGGGACAGGACCACTATGGCTACACCTTC. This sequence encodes CASSLKGQDHYGYTF.

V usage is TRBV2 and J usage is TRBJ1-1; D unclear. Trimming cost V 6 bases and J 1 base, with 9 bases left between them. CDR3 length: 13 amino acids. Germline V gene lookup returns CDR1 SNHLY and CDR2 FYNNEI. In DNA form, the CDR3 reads TGTGCCAGCAGGGAGGCCTGGAACACTGAAGCTTTCTTT. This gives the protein CASREAWNTEAFF.

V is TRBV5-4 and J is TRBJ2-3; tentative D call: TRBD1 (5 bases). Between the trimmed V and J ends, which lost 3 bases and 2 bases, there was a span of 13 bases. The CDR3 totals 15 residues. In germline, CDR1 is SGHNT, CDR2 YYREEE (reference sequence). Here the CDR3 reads CASSSLGLNTDTQYF. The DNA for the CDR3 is TGTGCCAGCAGCTCCCTGGGGCTTAACACAGATACGCAGTATTTT.

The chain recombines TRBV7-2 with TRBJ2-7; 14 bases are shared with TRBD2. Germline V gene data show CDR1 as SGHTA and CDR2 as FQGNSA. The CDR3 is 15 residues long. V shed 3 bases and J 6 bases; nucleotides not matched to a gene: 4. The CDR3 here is CASSLVGLAGGEQYF. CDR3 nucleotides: TGTGCCAGCAGCTTGGTAGGACTAGCGGGAGGCGAGCAGTACTTC.

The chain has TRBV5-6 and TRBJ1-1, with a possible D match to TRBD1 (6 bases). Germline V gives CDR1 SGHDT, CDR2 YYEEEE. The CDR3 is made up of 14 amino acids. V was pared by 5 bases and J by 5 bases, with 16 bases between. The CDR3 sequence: CASSFGRGKTEAFF. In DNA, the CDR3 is TGTGCCAGCAGTTTTGGAAGGGGGAAAACTGAAGCTTTCTTT.

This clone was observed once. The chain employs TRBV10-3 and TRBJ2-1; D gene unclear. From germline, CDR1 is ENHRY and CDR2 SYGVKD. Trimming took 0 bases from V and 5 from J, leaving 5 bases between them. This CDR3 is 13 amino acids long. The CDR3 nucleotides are TGTGCCATCAGTGAGTCCCGTGACAATGAGCAGTTCTTC. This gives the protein CAISESRDNEQFF.

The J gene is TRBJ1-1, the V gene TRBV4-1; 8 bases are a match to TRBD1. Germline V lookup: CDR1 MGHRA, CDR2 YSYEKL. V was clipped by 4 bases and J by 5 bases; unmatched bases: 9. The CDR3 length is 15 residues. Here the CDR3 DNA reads TGCGCCAGCAGCCCCCGACAGGGGAGGGAAACTGAAGCTTTCTTT. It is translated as CASSPRQGRETEAFF.

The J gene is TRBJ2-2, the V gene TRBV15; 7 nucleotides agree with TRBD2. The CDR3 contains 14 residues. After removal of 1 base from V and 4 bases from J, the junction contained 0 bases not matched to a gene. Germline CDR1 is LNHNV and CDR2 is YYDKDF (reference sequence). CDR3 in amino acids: CATSRGLATGELFF. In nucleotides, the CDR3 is TGTGCCACCAGCAGAGGACTAGCCACCGGGGAGCTGTTTTTT. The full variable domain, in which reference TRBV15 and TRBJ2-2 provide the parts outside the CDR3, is DAMVIQNPRYQVTQFGKPVTLSCSQTLNHNVMYWYQQKSSQAPKLLFHYYDKDFNNEADTPDNFQSRRPNTSFCFLDIRSPGLGDTAMYLCATSRGLATGELFFGEGSRLTVL.

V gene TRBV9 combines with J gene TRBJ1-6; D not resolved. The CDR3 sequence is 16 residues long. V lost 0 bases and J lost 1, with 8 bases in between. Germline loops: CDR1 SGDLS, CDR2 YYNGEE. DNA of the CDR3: TGTGCCAGCAGCGTAGGGCCAGTTTCCTATAATTCACCCCTCCACTTT. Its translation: CASSVGPVSYNSPLHF. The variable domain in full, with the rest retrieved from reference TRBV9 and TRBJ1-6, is DSGVTQTPKHLITATGQRVTLRCSPRSGDLSVYWYQQSLDQGLQFLIQYYNGEERAKGNILERFSAQQFPDLHSELNLSSLELGDSALYFCASSVGPVSYNSPLHFGNGTRLTVT.